These 14 T cell receptor beta chains share one sample of origin, sequenced in a study of somatic mutations in cytotoxic T cells in rheumatoid arthritis. This table comes from immunoSEQ multiplex PCR, and its TCRdb copy is limited to in-frame clones, with some not included. Among under 20,000 clones listed, 65% to 75% were seen once. Sequenced sample: CD8+ T cells sorted from blood. These receptors were taken from an adult with rheumatoid arthritis.

The V call is TRBV15, the J call TRBJ2-5, with 8 bases matching TRBD1. Unmatched junction bases numbered 6, after V lost 4 bases and J lost 5 bases. This CDR3 has 14 residues. The germline V gene has CDR1 LNHNV and CDR2 YYDKDF (reference sequence). As DNA, the CDR3 is TGTGCCACCAGCACCCGGACAGGGACGGAGACCCAGTACTTC. Translation: CATSTRTGTETQYF.

The rearrangement joins TRBV18 to TRBJ2-2; D might be TRBD1 (6 bases). Germline CDR1 and CDR2: KGHSH and LQKENI. CDR3 length: 17 residues. Trimming pared 8 bases from V and 0 bases from J, leaving 19 bases between. CDR3 in DNA: TGTGCCAGCCCCTCAGACCCAACAGGGACGAACACCGGGGAGCTGTTTTTT. Protein product: CASPSDPTGTNTGELFF.

This clone was detected a few times. V usage is TRBV7-8 and J usage is TRBJ2-7; possible D gene TRBD1, 6 bases. The V and J ends lost 5 bases and 3 bases respectively, with 11 bases between them. Germline-derived CDR1 and CDR2 are SGHVS and FQNEAQ. This CDR3 has 13 amino acids. The CDR3 DNA reads as TGTGCCAGCAGCAGGGACATGAGCTACGAGCAGTACTTC. It translates to CASSRDMSYEQYF.

The rearrangement joins TRBV19 to TRBJ2-1; possible D gene TRBD2, 6 bases. CDR1 LNHDA and CDR2 SQIVND come from the germline V gene (reference sequence). V gave up 10 bases and J gave up 5 bases, with 12 bases separating them. The CDR3 spans 12 residues. CDR3 loop: CATWDSNNEQFF. The CDR3 DNA follows: TGTGCCACCTGGGACTCAAACAATGAGCAGTTCTTC.

This chain connects TRBV5-1 to TRBJ2-7, with 7 bases lining up with TRBD1. The V gene's germline CDR1 is SGHRS and CDR2 YFSETQ. Losses at the gene ends were 4 bases for V and 4 bases for J; bases not matched to a gene: 8. The length of the CDR3 is 14 residues. For the CDR3, the DNA is TGCGCCAGCAGCCCCCCAGGGGGATCGTACGAGCAGTACTTC. Its protein is CASSPPGGSYEQYF.

This clone appeared once. J is TRBJ2-2 and V is TRBV11-2, with D tentatively TRBD1 (5 bases). Between the trimmed V and J ends, which lost 5 bases and 10 bases, there was a span of 11 bases. The CDR3 is 12 amino acids. The V gene's germline CDR1 is SGHAT and CDR2 FQNNGV. Here the CDR3 reads CASSLRVEELFF. In nucleotides, the CDR3 is TGTGCCAGCAGCCTCAGGGTTGAGGAGCTGTTTTTT. Full variable domain (rest looked up from reference TRBV11-2 and TRBJ2-2): EAGVAQSPRYKIIEKRQSVAFWCNPISGHATLYWYQQILGQGPKLLIQFQNNGVVDDSQLPKDRFSAERLKGVDSTLKIQPAKLEDSAVYLCASSLRVEELFFGEGSRLTVL.

CDR3 amino acids: CASSKALWTGENYGYTF. CDR3 nucleotides: TGTGCCAGCAGCAAAGCGCTTTGGACAGGGGAAAACTATGGCTACACCTTC. V is TRBV21-1 and J is TRBJ1-2; no DNA check was done on the table's D call, TRBD1. TRBV21-1 is given as a pseudogene. The CDR3 has 17 residues.

The chain employs TRBV6-4 and TRBJ2-2, with unresolved D. This CDR3 is 14 amino acids long. Trimming took off 3 bases at V and 5 bases at J, with 10 bases between the two ends. The V gene's germline CDR1 is MRHNA and CDR2 SNTAGT. CDR3 in amino acids: CASSERPETGELFF. The CDR3 DNA is TGTGCCAGCAGTGAACGGCCAGAGACCGGGGAGCTGTTTTTT.

V usage is TRBV6-1 and J usage is TRBJ2-1, with a tentative D call TRBD1 (6 bases). Germline V gene data show CDR1 as MNHNS and CDR2 as SASEGT. The V end lost 3 bases, the J end lost 2 bases, and 8 bases lay between the germline ends. This CDR3 contains 14 residues. The CDR3 nucleotides read TGTGCCAGCAGTGATCAGGGGACCTACAATGAGCAGTTCTTC. Translated, it gives CASSDQGTYNEQFF.

The rearrangement links TRBV4-1 to TRBJ2-1; a possible D gene is TRBD2 (7 bases). Per germline, CDR1 MGHRA and CDR2 YSYEKL. V was cut by 0 bases and J by 5 bases, with 14 bases left in between. The CDR3 has 16 amino acids. The CDR3 coding sequence is TGCGCCAGCAGCCAAGAGGAGGGAGGGGGGAACAATGAGCAGTTCTTC. Amino acids: CASSQEEGGGNNEQFF.

V and J are TRBV15 and TRBJ2-3; D not resolved. Germline V gene sequence: CDR1 LNHNV, CDR2 YYDKDF (reference sequence). The CDR3 runs 12 residues. V dropped 2 bases and J dropped 6 bases, with 6 bases sitting between them. The CDR3 loop reads CATSRRSDTQYF. In DNA form, the CDR3 reads TGTGCCACCAGCAGACGCTCCGATACGCAGTATTTT.

The rearrangement uses TRBV11-2 and TRBJ2-3; D call uncertain. V was shortened by 1 base and J by 3 bases, with 5 bases between the two germline ends. CDR1 and CDR2 from the germline V gene are SGHAT and FQNNGV. CDR3 length: 13 amino acids. The CDR3 is CASSLGRTDTQYF. CDR3 sequence (DNA): TGTGCCAGCAGCTTAGGCCGTACAGATACGCAGTATTTT.

The chain is built from TRBV28 and TRBJ2-3; 7 positions agree with TRBD2. The CDR3 extends over 17 amino acids. Germline V gives CDR1 MDHEN, CDR2 SYDVKM. V shed 5 bases and J 5 bases; nucleotides not matched to a gene: 16. The CDR3 coding sequence is TGTGCCAGCAGTCCCCGGGAAGGGCGCTGGGGGGGAGATACGCAGTATTTT. Protein sequence: CASSPREGRWGGDTQYF.

The rearrangement joins TRBV15 to TRBJ1-2; D is unclear. This CDR3 spans 14 amino acids. The germline CDR1 and CDR2 sequences are LNHNV and YYDKDF (reference sequence). Trimming removed 0 bases at V and 1 base at J, with 6 bases between. CDR3 DNA sequence: TGTGCCACCAGCAGAGATGGTAATAACTATGGCTACACCTTC. It specifies CATSRDGNNYGYTF.